This T cell receptor (beta chain) was found in a study of persistence of HIV-infected CD4 T cells (dated by TCRdb to the early 2020s). Regarding the complete study: The median time participants had been on suppressive ART was about eight years. In the cross-participant TCR cluster analysis, roughly 8 participants were included for CMV and more than five participants were included for Gag. TCRbeta sequencing assessed the clonality of all cells in each sorted population, while proviral sequencing assessed the clonality of infected cells. CMV- and HIV-1 Gag-responding CD4+ T cells were isolated from ART-treated individuals so that antigen-driven clonal expansion of HIV-1-infected cells could be examined. Anti-CD3/anti-CD28 stimulation activated a higher proportion of cells, with a lower memory fraction, than antigen stimulation. Apart from a couple of participants who underwent leukapheresis at a single time point, peripheral blood samples of up to roughly 180 mL were collected from participants at multiple time points.

General study outcomes and caveats: Because the TCR analyses were done in bulk, restricting them to just the rare CMV-responding cells that actually carried HIV-1 proviruses was not possible. TCRbeta richness in CMV- and Gag-responding cells was significantly lower than in anti-CD3/anti-CD28-responding cells; CMV-responding cells had higher oligoclonality than CD3/CD28-stimulated and Gag-responding cells. Few individuals were included in the study, and only a limited range of antigens was tested. Within the same sorted populations, how oligoclonal the TCRs were correlated with how oligoclonal the proviruses were. Antigen-responding cells were enriched for degenerate expanded CDR3beta sequences, which suggests convergent selection of CD4+ responses to CMV and Gag.

The immunoSEQ hsTCRB assay version 4, run in survey mode, was used to sequence TCRbeta repertoires from genomic DNA. For TCRbeta sequencing, genomic DNA was diluted to around 10 ng/uL, and up to 1 ug was used per sample. The study's processing was this. ImmunoSeq Analyzer 3.0 was used for analysis of TCRbeta data, and diversity was computed on productive nucleotide rearrangements. The improved Chao index was used to estimate lower-bound TCR diversity, and the Gini coefficient was used to estimate clonality using the Immunarch R package. When different nucleotide rearrangements encoded the same CDR3beta amino acid sequence, each rearrangement was treated as a distinct clonotype. TCRbeta sequences significantly enriched in antigen-responding cells relative to anti-CD3/anti-CD28-activated cells were identified by differential abundance analysis. GLIPH2 grouped TCRs by predicted peptide-MHC specificity, both within each participant and across combined participant data sets. In its TCRdb copy, this immuneACCESS table keeps in-frame sequences only and misses some clones. Where compared with another copy, unresolved V genes explain less than half of these, and the others have no known cause. V, J and clone size are taken as reported in that table, and D and trimming were inferred from the DNA itself. The sample yields approximately 45,000 clones; 80% to 90% were counted once. Together, the top ten hold about 3.5% of the sample.

In light of the paper, this sample's treatment or condition label describes: suppressive antiretroviral therapy. Cells were stimulated with anti-CD3/anti-CD28 magnetic beads as a nonspecific positive control representing the CD4+ T cell repertoire. Responding CD4+ T cells were sorted by upregulation of both CD40 ligand and CD69. HIV-1-infected adults in whom suppressive ART had been started during chronic infection were enrolled as participants. Plasma HIV-1 RNA had been undetectable (below 50 copies/mL) in participants for at least 4 years. To be included, a participant needed positive CMV serology and a CD4+ T cell count above 400 cells/uL. Before stimulation, PBMCs were isolated using density centrifugation and then depleted of CD8+ T cells. For approximately 19 hours, the CD8-depleted PBMCs were stimulated with anti-CD28/CD49d costimulation, a CD40-blocking antibody, and enfuvirtide to prevent new infections. Cell sorting was done on a Beckman Coulter MoFlo Legacy or XDP sorter, and dead cells were excluded with propidium iodide. For samples with more than one million cells, genomic DNA was extracted with the QIAamp DNA Mini Kit, and for all other samples the Quick-DNA Microprep Kit was used.

Deletion took 4 bases off V and 5 bases off J, with a span of 10 bases between the germline ends. The CDR3 measures 13 amino acids from cysteine to phenylalanine. The kept DNA is CDR3 alone, 39 bases in frame from the first base. Worth noting for this clone: Its cognate antigen has yet to be identified. The input lacks base qualities; no much larger clone sits a single base away.

Recombination connected TRBV12-3 or TRBV12-4 to TRBJ2-3; the D segment could be TRBD2, given 5 matching bases. This sample comprised CD4+ T cells sorted from PBMCs after approximately 20-hour stimulation, obtained from a patient who received antiretroviral therapy. In light of the paper, this sample's cell subset or site label describes: CD40L+CD69+ CD4 T cells responding to anti-CD3/anti-CD28 beads, representing the overall repertoire. The sequence was obtained from an adult woman with HIV who was CMV-seropositive. DNA sequence: TGTGCCAGCAGTTCTCGCCGGGGAGATACGCAGTATTTT. The encoded protein is CASSSRRGDTQYF.